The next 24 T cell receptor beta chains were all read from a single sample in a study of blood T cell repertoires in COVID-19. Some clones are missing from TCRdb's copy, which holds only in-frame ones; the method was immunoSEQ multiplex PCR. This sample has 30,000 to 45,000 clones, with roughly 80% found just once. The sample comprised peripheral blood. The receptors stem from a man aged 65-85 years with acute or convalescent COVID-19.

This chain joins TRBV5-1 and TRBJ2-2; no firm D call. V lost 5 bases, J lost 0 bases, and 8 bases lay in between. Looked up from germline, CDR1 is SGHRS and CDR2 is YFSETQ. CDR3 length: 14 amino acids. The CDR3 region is CASSEYSNTGELFF. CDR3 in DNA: TGCGCCAGCAGTGAGTATTCGAACACCGGGGAGCTGTTTTTT.

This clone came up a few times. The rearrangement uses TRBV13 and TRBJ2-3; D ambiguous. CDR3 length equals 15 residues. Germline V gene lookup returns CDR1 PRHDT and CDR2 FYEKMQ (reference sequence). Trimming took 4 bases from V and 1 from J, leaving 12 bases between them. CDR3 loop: CASSWPRRGTDTQYF. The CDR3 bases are TGTGCCAGCAGCTGGCCCCGACGGGGCACAGATACGCAGTATTTT.

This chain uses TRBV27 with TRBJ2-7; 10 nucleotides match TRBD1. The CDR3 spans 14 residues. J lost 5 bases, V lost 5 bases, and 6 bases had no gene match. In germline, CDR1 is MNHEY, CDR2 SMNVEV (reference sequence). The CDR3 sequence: CASSPRDRGNEQYF. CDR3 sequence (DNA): TGTGCCAGCAGTCCTCGGGACAGGGGCAACGAGCAGTACTTC.

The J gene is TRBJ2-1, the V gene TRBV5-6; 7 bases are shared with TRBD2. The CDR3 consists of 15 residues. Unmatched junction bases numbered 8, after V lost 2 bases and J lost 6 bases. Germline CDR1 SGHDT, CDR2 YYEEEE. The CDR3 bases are TGTGCCAGCAGCTTACGTCTAGCGGAGTCCAATGAGCAGTTCTTC. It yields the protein CASSLRLAESNEQFF.

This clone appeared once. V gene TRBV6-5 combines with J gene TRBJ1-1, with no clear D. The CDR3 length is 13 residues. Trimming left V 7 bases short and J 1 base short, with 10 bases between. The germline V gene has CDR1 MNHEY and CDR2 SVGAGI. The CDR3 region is CASIIRGNTEAFF. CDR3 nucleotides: TGTGCCAGCATTATCCGCGGGAACACTGAAGCTTTCTTT.

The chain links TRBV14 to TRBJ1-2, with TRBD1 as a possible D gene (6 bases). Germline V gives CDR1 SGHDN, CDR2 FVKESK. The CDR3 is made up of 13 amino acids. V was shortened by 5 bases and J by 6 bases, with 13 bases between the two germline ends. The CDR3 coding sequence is TGTGCCAGCAGCAATCTACAGGGTGATGGCTACACCTTC. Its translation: CASSNLQGDGYTF.

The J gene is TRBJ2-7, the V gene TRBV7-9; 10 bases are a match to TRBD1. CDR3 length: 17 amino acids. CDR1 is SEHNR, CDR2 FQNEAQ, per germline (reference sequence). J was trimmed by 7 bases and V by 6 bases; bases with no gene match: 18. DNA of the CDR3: TGTGCCAGCAGTGACACCCGTAATCCGGGACAGGGGAGTGAGCAGTACTTC. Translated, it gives CASSDTRNPGQGSEQYF. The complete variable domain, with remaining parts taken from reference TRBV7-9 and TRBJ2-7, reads DTGVSQNPRHKITKRGQNVTFRCDPISEHNRLYWYRQTLGQGPEFLTYFQNEAQLEKSRLLSDRFSAERPKGSFSTLEIQRTEQGDSAMYLCASSDTRNPGQGSEQYFGPGTRLTVT.

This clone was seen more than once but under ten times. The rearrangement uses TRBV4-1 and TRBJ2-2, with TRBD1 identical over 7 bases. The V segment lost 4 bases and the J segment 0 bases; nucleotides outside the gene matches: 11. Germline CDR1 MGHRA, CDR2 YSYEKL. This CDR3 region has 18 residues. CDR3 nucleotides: TGCGCCAGCAGCCGCTCCCAGGGACAGACTACGAACACCGGGGAGCTGTTTTTT. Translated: CASSRSQGQTTNTGELFF.

The CDR3 here is CASSYNRVYEQYF. Here the CDR3 DNA reads TGTGCCAGCAGTTATAACAGGGTCTACGAGCAGTACTTC. The chain has TRBV12-3 or TRBV12-4 and TRBJ2-7, with D maybe TRBD1 (6 bases). Deletions cut 4 bases from V and 3 bases from J, with 10 bases between. The CDR3 is made up of 13 amino acids.

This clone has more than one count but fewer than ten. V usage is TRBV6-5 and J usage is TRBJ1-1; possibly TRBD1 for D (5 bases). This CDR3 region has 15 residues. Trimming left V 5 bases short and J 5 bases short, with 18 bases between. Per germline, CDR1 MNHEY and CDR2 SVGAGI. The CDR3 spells CASSRSSGRATEAFF. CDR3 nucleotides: TGTGCCAGCAGTCGTTCATCCGGCAGGGCTACTGAAGCTTTCTTT.

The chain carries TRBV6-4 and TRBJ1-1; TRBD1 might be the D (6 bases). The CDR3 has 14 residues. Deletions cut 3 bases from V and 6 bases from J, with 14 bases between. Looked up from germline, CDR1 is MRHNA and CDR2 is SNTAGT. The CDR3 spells CASSEHRGRAEAFF. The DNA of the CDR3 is TGTGCCAGCAGTGAACATAGGGGGAGGGCTGAAGCTTTCTTT.

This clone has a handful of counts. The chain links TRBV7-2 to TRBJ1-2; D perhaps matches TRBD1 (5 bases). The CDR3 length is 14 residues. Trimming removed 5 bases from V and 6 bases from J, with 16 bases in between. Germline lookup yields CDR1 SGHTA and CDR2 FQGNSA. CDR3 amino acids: CASSPVLGEDGYTF. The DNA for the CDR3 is TGTGCCAGCAGCCCCGTGTTAGGGGAGGATGGCTACACCTTC. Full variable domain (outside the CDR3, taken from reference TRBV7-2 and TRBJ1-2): GAGVSQSPSNKVTEKGKDVELRCDPISGHTALYWYRQSLGQGLEFLIYFQGNSAPDKSGLPSDRFSAERTGGSVSTLTIQRTQQEDSAVYLCASSPVLGEDGYTFGSGTRLTVV.

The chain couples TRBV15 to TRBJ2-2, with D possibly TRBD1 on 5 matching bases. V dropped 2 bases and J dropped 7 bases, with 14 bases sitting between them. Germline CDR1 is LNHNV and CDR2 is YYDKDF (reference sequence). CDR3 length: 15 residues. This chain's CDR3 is CATSRPPGSSGELFF. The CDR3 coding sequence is TGTGCCACCAGCAGACCCCCAGGGTCGAGCGGGGAGCTGTTTTTT.

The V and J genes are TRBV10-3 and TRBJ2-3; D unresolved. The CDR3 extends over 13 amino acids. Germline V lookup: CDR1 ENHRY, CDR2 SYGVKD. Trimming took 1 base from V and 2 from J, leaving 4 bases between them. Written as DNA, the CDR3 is TGTGCCATCAGTGAGTTACTCACAGATACGCAGTATTTT. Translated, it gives CAISELLTDTQYF.

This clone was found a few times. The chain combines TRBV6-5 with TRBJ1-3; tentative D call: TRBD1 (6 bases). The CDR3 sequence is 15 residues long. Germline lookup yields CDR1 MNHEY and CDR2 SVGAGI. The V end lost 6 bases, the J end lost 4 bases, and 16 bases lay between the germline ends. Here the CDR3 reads CASSRDPGVGNTIYF. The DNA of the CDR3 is TGTGCCAGCAGCCGCGACCCAGGGGTGGGAAACACCATATATTTT.

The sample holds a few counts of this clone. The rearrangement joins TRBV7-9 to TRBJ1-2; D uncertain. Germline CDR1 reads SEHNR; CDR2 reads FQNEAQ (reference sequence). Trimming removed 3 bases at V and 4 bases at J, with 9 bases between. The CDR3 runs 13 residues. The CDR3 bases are TGTGCCAGCAGCTTTACAACAAGCTATGGCTACACCTTC. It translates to CASSFTTSYGYTF.

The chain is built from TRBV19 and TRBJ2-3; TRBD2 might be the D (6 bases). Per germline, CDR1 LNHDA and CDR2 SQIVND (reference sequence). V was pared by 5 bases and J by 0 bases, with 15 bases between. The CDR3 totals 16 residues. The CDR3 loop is CASSVGPGTSTDTQYF. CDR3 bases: TGTGCCAGTAGTGTCGGACCGGGGACTAGCACAGATACGCAGTATTTT. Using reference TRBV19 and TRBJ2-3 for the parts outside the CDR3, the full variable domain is DGGITQSPKYLFRKEGQNVTLSCEQNLNHDAMYWYRQDPGQGLRLIYYSQIVNDFQKGDIAEGYSVSREKKESFPLTVTSAQKNPTAFYLCASSVGPGTSTDTQYFGPGTRLTVL.

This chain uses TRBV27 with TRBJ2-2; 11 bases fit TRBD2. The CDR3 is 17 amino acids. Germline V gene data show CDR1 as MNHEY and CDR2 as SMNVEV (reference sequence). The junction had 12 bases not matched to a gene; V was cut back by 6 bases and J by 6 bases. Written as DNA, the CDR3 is TGTGCCAGCAGCTATAGGGTCGGACTAGCGGGCCCCGGGGAGCTGTTTTTT. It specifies CASSYRVGLAGPGELFF.

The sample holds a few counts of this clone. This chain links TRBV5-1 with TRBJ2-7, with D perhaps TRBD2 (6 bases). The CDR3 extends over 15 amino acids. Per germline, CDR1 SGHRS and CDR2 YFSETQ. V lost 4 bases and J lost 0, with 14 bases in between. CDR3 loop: CASSTPGEGSYEQYF. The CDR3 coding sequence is TGCGCCAGCAGCACCCCGGGGGAAGGCTCCTACGAGCAGTACTTC.

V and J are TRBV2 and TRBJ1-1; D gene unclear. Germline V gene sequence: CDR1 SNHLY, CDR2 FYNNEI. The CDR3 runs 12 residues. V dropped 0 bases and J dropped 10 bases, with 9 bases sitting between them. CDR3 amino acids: CASSEARNRAFF. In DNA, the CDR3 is TGTGCCAGCAGTGAAGCGCGGAATCGAGCTTTCTTT.

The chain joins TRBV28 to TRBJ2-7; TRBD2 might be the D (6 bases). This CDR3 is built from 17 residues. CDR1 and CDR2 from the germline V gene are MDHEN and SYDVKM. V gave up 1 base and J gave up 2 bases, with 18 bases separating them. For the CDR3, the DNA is TGTGCCAGCAGTTTATATGCGGGGCGGGACGTAGCCTACGAGCAGTACTTC. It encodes CASSLYAGRDVAYEQYF.

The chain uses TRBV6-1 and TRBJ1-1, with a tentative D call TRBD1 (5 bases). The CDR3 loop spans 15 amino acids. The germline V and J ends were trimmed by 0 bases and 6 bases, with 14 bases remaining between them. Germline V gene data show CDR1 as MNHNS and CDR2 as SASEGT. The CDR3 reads CASSEAKVRAAEAFF. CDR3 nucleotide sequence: TGTGCCAGCAGTGAAGCGAAGGTCAGGGCGGCTGAAGCTTTCTTT.

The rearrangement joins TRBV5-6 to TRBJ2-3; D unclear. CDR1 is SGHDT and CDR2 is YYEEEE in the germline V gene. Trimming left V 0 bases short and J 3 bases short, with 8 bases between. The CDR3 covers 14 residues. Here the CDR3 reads CASSLGASTDTQYF. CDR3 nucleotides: TGTGCCAGCAGCTTGGGGGCTTCGACAGATACGCAGTATTTT.

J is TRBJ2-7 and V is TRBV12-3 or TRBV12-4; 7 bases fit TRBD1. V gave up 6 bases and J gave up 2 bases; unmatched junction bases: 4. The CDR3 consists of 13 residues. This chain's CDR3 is CASSRTGAYEQYF. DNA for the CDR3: TGTGCCAGCAGCCGGACAGGAGCCTACGAGCAGTACTTC.